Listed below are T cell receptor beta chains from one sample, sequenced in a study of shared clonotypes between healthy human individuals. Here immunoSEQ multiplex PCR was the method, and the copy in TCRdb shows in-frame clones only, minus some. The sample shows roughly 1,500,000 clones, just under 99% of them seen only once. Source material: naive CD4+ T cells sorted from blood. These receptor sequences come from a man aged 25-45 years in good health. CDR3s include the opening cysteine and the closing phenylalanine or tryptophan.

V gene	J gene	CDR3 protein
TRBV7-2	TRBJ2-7	CASSRDYSYEQYF
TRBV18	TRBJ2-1	CASSSGFRDTNNEQFF
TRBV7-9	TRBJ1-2	CASSLNDRGRNGYTF
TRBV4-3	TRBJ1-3	CASSQVVGANSGNTIYF
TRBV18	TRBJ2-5	CASSTQSQTQYF
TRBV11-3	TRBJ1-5	CASNTRERQHF
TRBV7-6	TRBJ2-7	CASSRETESSYEQYF
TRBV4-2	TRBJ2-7	CASSQDPLENYEQYF
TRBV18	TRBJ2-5	CASSPRAGAGETQYF
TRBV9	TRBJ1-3	CASSVGIGTRASGNTIYF
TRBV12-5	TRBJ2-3	CASGLGSRSDTQYF
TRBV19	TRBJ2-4	CASSLQGAKNIQYF
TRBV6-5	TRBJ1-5	CASSYTGNSNQPQHF
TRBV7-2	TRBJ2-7	CASSLDSNLLF
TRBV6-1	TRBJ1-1	CASSLWGELIGAFF
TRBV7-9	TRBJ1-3	CASSYRDGTSGNTIYF
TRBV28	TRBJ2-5	CASSLKYGSGRPFRPRWEYF
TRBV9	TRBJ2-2	CASNAPSGQHTGELFF
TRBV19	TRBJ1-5	CASSFPGQVSNQPQHF
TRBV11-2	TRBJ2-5	CASSLGPPRAVQETQYF
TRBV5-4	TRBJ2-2	CASKPGTGGSNTGELFF
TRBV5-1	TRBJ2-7	CASSPGTSEAYEQYF
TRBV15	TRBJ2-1	CATSRGLGTSGYNEQFF
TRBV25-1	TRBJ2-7	CASSDLAGVSYEQYF
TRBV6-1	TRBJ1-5	CASRVGINNQPQHF
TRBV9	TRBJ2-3	CASSAKGGEGTDTQYF